This T cell receptor (beta chain) was sequenced in a study of post-analysis software for immune sequencing data. At the level of the study: The disease courses spanned relapsing-remitting, secondary progressive and progressive-relapsing forms of multiple sclerosis. General study findings and limits: Included in a set of roughly 5 TRBV segments more frequent in patients than controls were TRBV5-6, TRBV5-1 and TRBV20-1. Strong co-clustering by F measure was seen for same-batch samples.

Germline-derived CDR1 and CDR2 are DFQATT and SNEGSKA (reference sequence). The CDR3 is 14 amino acids. V was clipped by 3 bases and J by 5 bases; unmatched bases: 8. Unique molecular identifiers were built into the TCR beta cDNA libraries. Via MiXCR, TCRdb re-called the PCR reads, giving one row per CDR3 protein. The repertoire holds over 700,000 distinct CDR3 sequences, with 25% to 30% as singletons. This clonotype was observed a handful of times. Its antigen is not identified. The TCR comes from a girl under 18 with multiple sclerosis. The rearrangement links TRBV20-1 to TRBJ2-5, with 8 bases aligning to TRBD2. Input material: blood. CDR3 in amino acids: CSASDRLAQETQYF. The DNA for the CDR3 is TGCAGTGCTAGCGACCGACTAGCGCAGGAGACCCAGTACTTC.